This T cell receptor (beta chain) was found in a study of blood T cells in healthy people across ages. Across the study: There was about one barcoded beta molecule captured by template switching per two T cells.

General observations from the study: Naive T cell percentage by flow cytometry tracked strongly with beta diversity.

A J-beta primer mix and a sample-barcoded 5' primer were used in a second PCR of about 7 to 12 cycles. The study obtained at least 2.5 million CDR3-containing paired-end reads from every sample. TCRdb called the 5' RACE reads again in MiXCR, with one record for every CDR3 protein. The repertoire includes about 1.7 million distinct CDR3 sequences, 28% of them detected once, and about 7.7% sits in the top ten. In this sample, this clonotype turned up a few times. Antigen: not known. This clonotype was obtained from a woman aged 30 to 39 in good health. Source material: blood.

The chain's CDR3 is CSAWTGGELAGDLAKNIQYF. The CDR3 DNA follows: TGCAGTGCATGGACAGGGGGGGAACTAGCGGGGGATCTAGCCAAAAACATTCAGTACTTC. The gene calls are TRBV20-1 and TRBJ2-4; D is possibly TRBD2 (11 bases). The CDR3 has 20 amino acids. CDR1 and CDR2 from the germline V gene are DFQATT and SNEGSKA (reference sequence). V was trimmed by 6 bases and J by 0 bases, leaving 30 bases between them.